This T cell receptor (beta chain) derives from a study of cytomegalovirus exposure and HLA in healthy donors. Study-wide context: HLA-typed donors were the source of around 80 million unique TCRs, which an early data release held. Points from the study as a whole: In a later analysis, TCR beta V- and J-gene trimming was associated with a missense DCLRE1C variant. Published work reported that the classifier diagnosed cytomegalovirus status with high specificity and sensitivity.

Of note for this clone: Its specificity is not known.

A multiplex PCR was run with 60 Vbeta primers and 13 Jbeta primers. TCRdb's copy holds only in-frame clones and misses some; the assay was immunoSEQ multiplex PCR. The sample has around 190,000 clones; around 73% are singletons. This clonotype originated in a woman aged 25-40 years in good health and CMV-seronegative. Sample: PBMCs.

In nucleotides, the CDR3 is TGTGCCAGCAGTGAAGCCATCCCAGGGAACACTGAAGCTTTCTTT. Translated, it gives CASSEAIPGNTEAFF. This sequence joins TRBV2 and TRBJ1-1, with no clear D. The germline V and J ends were trimmed by 0 bases and 1 base, with 9 bases remaining between them. The CDR3 sequence is 15 residues long. Germline loops: CDR1 SNHLY, CDR2 FYNNEI.